A single sample is the source of the 10 T cell receptor beta chains below, sequenced in a study of blood T cell repertoires in COVID-19. The data were produced by immunoSEQ multiplex PCR, yet TCRdb's version contains in-frame clones alone and is incomplete. The sample has around 200,000 clones, approximately 80% seen once. The source material was peripheral blood. The origin of the receptors is a woman aged 80 or over with acute or convalescent COVID-19.

This chain uses TRBV5-1 with TRBJ1-2; tentatively, D is TRBD1 (5 bases). Deletions cut 5 bases from V and 2 bases from J, with 10 bases between. Germline V lookup: CDR1 SGHRS, CDR2 YFSETQ. The CDR3 is 13 residues long. The CDR3 loop reads CASRAGSNYGYTF. The CDR3 bases are TGCGCCAGCAGGGCAGGGTCAAACTATGGCTACACCTTC.

This clone was observed once. This chain links TRBV13 with TRBJ2-1; D may be TRBD2 (7 bases). Trimming cost V 7 bases and J 1 base, with 14 bases left between them. This CDR3 has 15 residues. Germline lookup yields CDR1 PRHDT and CDR2 FYEKMQ (reference sequence). DNA of the CDR3: TGTGCCAGCAAGGGAGGGGGGGATTCCTACAATGAGCAGTTCTTC. Translation gives CASKGGGDSYNEQFF.

V is TRBV25-1 and J is TRBJ1-1; 8 nucleotides match TRBD1. CDR1 is MGHDK, CDR2 SYGVNS, per germline. The V and J ends lost 3 bases and 5 bases, in that order; junction bases with no gene match: 11. The CDR3 spans 16 residues. CDR3 coding DNA: TGTGCCAGCAGTGACACCCTGAGGACAGGGCGGACTGAAGCTTTCTTT. It specifies CASSDTLRTGRTEAFF.

The chain combines TRBV18 with TRBJ1-2; TRBD1 is a possible D gene (5 bases). This CDR3 region has 18 residues. Germline lookup yields CDR1 KGHSH and CDR2 LQKENI. Trimming took 0 bases from V and 5 from J, leaving 22 bases between them. Here the CDR3 DNA reads TGTGCCAGCTCACCACCCCTCCCCGGGGCCGGGGGGACTTATGGCTACACCTTC. Its protein is CASSPPLPGAGGTYGYTF.

This clone showed up just once. The rearrangement joins TRBV7-2 to TRBJ2-5, with unresolved D. The length of the CDR3 is 13 residues. Per the germline V gene, CDR1 is SGHTA and CDR2 is FQGNSA. Trimming removed 0 bases from V and 2 bases from J, with 4 bases in between. As DNA, the CDR3 is TGTGCCAGCAGCTTAGCTAGTCAAGAGACCCAGTACTTC. Encoded protein: CASSLASQETQYF.

To note about this clone: Germline and junction disagree at one end, which may indicate a read error. This chain connects TRBV7-7 to TRBJ2-3; 9 bases align to TRBD2. CDR1 SSHAT and CDR2 FNYEAQ come from the germline V gene (reference sequence). This CDR3 has 13 amino acids. The CDR3 nucleotides are TGTGCTAGCAGCCCCGGGACTAGCGATACGCAGTATTTT. Translated, it gives CASSPGTSDTQYF.

CDR3 residues: CAWSVARYSGYTF. The CDR3 region has the DNA TGTGCCTGGAGTGTGGCCCGATATTCTGGCTACACCTTC. This chain joins TRBV30 and TRBJ1-2, with no clear D. Trimming left V 0 bases short and J 7 bases short, with 12 bases between. CDR1 GTSNPN and CDR2 SVGIG come from the germline V gene (reference sequence). This CDR3 region has 13 residues.

This clone was seen a single time. This chain joins TRBV2 and TRBJ2-7; perhaps TRBD2 as D (6 bases). The V gene lost 5 bases and the J gene lost 4 bases, with 21 bases spanning the gap. This CDR3 spans 16 amino acids. Germline V gene lookup returns CDR1 SNHLY and CDR2 FYNNEI. The DNA of the CDR3 is TGTGCCAGCAGTTTCCAACGAGGCGGGAACCAATACGAGCAGTACTTC. Amino acids: CASSFQRGGNQYEQYF.

The V and J genes are TRBV6-5 and TRBJ2-1, with 8 bases fitting TRBD2. Germline V lookup: CDR1 MNHEY, CDR2 SVGAGI. The CDR3 covers 16 residues. V was pared by 0 bases and J by 9 bases, with 10 bases of the junction left unmatched. The CDR3 DNA is TGTGCCAGCAGTTACTCGAGAAACGGGAGGGCCATTGAGCAGTTCTTC. Amino acid sequence: CASSYSRNGRAIEQFF.

This clone was seen a single time. The chain has TRBV30 and TRBJ2-5, with a possible D match to TRBD2 (5 bases). V gave up 2 bases and J gave up 5 bases, with 9 bases separating them. CDR3 length: 12 amino acids. Germline V gene lookup returns CDR1 GTSNPN and CDR2 SVGIG (reference sequence). The DNA of the CDR3 is TGTGCCTGGAGTCGAGGGTATGAGACCCAGTACTTC. This translates into CAWSRGYETQYF.